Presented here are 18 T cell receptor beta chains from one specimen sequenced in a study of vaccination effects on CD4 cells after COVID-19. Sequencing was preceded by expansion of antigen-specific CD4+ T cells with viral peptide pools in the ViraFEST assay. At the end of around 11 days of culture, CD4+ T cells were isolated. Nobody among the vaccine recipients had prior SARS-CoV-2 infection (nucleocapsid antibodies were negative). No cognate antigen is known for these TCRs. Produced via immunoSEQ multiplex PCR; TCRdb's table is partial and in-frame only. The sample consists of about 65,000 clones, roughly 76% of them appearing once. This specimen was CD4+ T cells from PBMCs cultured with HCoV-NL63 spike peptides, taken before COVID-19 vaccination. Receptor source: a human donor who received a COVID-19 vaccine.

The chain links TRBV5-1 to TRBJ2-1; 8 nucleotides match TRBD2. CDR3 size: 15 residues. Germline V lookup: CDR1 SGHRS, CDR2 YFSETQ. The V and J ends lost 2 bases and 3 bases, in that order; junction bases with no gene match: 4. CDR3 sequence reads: CASSLTGGVYNEQFF. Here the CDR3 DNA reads TGCGCCAGCAGCTTAACGGGGGGGGTCTACAATGAGCAGTTCTTC. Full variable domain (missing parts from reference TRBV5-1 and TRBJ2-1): KAGVTQTPRYLIKTRGQQVTLSCSPISGHRSVSWYQQTPGQGLQFLFEYFSETQRNKGNFPGRFSGRQFSNSRSEMNVSTLELGDSALYLCASSLTGGVYNEQFFGPGTRLTVL.

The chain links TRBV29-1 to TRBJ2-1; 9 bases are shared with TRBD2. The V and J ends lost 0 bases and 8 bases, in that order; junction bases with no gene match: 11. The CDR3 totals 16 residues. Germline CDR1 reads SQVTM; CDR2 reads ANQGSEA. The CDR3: CSVEELSGGPGDEQFF. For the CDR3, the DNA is TGCAGCGTTGAAGAACTCAGCGGGGGGCCGGGGGATGAGCAGTTCTTC.

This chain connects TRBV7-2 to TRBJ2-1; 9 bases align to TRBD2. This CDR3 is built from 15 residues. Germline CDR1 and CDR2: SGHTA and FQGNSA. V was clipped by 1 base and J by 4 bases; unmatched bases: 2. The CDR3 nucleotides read TGTGCCAGCAGCTTAGGCGGGGGGGGTTACAATGAGCAGTTCTTC. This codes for CASSLGGGGYNEQFF.

CDR3 coding DNA: TGTGCCAGCAGCTTAGGCATCGCAGGGTTGGAAAAACTGTTTTTT. It encodes CASSLGIAGLEKLFF. The chain links TRBV7-9 to TRBJ1-4, with TRBD1 as a possible D gene (5 bases). The V gene's germline CDR1 is SEHNR and CDR2 FQNEAQ (reference sequence). The CDR3 loop spans 15 amino acids. Between the trimmed V and J ends, which lost 1 base and 8 bases, there was a span of 14 bases.

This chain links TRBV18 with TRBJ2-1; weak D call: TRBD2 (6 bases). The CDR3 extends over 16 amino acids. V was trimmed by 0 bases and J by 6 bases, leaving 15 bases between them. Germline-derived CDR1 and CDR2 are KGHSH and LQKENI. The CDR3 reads CASSPPGRTAFNEQFF. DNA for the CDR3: TGTGCCAGCTCACCACCGGGGAGGACTGCCTTCAATGAGCAGTTCTTC. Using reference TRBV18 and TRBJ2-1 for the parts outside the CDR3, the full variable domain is NAGVMQNPRHLVRRRGQEARLRCSPMKGHSHVYWYRQLPEEGLKFMVYLQKENIIDESGMPKERFSAEFPKEGPSILRIQQVVRGDSAAYFCASSPPGRTAFNEQFFGPGTRLTVL.

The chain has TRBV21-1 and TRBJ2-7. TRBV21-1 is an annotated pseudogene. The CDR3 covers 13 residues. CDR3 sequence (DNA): TGTGCCAGCAGCACAAAAGAAGCCTACGAGCAGTACGTC. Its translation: CASSTKEAYEQYV.

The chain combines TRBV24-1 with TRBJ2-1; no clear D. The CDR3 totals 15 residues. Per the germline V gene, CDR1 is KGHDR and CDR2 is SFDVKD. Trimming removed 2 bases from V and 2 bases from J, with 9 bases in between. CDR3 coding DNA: TGTGCCACCAGTGATTCCCGGAGAGCCTACAATGAGCAGTTCTTC. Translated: CATSDSRRAYNEQFF.

The CDR3 sequence is CATSGQLNTGELFF. CDR3 nucleotides: TGTGCCACCTCGGGACAGCTGAACACCGGGGAGCTGTTTTTT. V and J are TRBV6-4 and TRBJ2-2; 7 bases are a match to TRBD1. V shed 10 bases and J 1 base; nucleotides not matched to a gene: 6. This CDR3 is built from 14 residues. Looked up from germline, CDR1 is MRHNA and CDR2 is SNTAGT.

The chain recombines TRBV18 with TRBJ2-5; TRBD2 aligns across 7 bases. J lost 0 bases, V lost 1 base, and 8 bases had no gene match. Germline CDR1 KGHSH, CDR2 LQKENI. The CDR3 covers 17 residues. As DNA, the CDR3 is TGTGCCAGCTCACCACGGGGGGACTATCGGTACCAAGAGACCCAGTACTTC. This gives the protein CASSPRGDYRYQETQYF.

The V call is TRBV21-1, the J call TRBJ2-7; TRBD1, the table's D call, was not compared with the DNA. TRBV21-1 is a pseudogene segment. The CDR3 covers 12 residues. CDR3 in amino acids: CASSNGLYEQYV. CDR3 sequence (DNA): TGTGCCAGCAGCAATGGGCTATACGAGCAGTACGTC.

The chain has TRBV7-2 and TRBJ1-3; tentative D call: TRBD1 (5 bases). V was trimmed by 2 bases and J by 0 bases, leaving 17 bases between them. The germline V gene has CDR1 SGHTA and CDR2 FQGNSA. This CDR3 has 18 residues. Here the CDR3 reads CASSLMGRDASSGNTIYF. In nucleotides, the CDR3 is TGTGCCAGCAGCTTAATGGGTCGGGACGCAAGCTCTGGAAACACCATATATTTT. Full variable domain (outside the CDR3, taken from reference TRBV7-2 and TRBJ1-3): GAGVSQSPSNKVTEKGKDVELRCDPISGHTALYWYRQSLGQGLEFLIYFQGNSAPDKSGLPSDRFSAERTGGSVSTLTIQRTQQEDSAVYLCASSLMGRDASSGNTIYFGEGSWLTVV.

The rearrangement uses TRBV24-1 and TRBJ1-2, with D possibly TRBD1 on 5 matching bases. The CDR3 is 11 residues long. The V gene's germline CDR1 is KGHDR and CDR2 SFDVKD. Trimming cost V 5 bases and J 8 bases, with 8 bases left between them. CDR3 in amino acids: CATSAGAGYTF. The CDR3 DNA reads TGTGCCACCAGTGCTGGGGCGGGCTACACCTTC.

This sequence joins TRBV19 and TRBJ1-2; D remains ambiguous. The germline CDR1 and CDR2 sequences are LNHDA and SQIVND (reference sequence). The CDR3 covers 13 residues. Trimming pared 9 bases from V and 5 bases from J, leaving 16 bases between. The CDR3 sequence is CASSSAYNYGYTF. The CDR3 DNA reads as TGTGCCAGCAGCTCGGCCTATAATTATGGCTACACCTTC.

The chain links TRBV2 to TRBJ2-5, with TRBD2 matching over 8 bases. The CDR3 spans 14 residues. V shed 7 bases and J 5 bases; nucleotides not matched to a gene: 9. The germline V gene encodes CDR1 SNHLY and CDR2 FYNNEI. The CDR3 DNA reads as TGTGCCAGCAATCCGGGGGGGGGCCGGGAGACCCAGTACTTC. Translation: CASNPGGGRETQYF.

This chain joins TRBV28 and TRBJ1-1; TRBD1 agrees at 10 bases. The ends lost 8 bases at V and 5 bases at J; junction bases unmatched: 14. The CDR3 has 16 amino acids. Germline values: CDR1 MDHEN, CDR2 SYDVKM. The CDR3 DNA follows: TGTGCCAGCTCCCCGACAGGGGGCGCGAGGTGGACTGAAGCTTTCTTT. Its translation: CASSPTGGARWTEAFF.

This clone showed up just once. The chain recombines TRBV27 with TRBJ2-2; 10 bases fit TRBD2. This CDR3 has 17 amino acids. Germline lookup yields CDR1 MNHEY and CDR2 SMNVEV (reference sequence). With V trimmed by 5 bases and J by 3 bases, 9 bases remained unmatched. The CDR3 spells CASSPYGSGGDTGELFF. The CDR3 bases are TGTGCCAGCAGTCCATACGGGAGCGGGGGGGACACCGGGGAGCTGTTTTTT.

CDR3 amino acids: CSARTSGGEQETQYF. In DNA, the CDR3 is TGCAGCGCCAGGACTAGCGGGGGGGAGCAAGAGACCCAGTACTTC. The chain employs TRBV29-1 and TRBJ2-5; TRBD2 aligns across 15 bases. With V trimmed by 7 bases and J by 2 bases, 5 bases remained unmatched. This CDR3 is 15 amino acids long. From germline, CDR1 is SQVTM and CDR2 ANQGSEA.

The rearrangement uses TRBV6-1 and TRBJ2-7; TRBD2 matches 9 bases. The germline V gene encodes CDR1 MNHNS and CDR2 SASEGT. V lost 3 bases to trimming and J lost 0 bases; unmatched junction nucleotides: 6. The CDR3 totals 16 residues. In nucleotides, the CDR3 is TGTGCCAGCAGTGACCCTAGCGGGGTACCCTCCTACGAGCAGTACGTC. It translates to CASSDPSGVPSYEQYV.